The next 18 T cell receptor beta chains were all read from a single sample in a study of CD8 T cells in Susac syndrome. Reverse transcription of roughly 0.5 to 1 ug RNA was carried out with random hexamers. MiXCR was run by TCRdb on the immunoSEQ multiplex PCR reads, yielding one entry per CDR3 protein. The data contain around 200,000 distinct CDR3 sequences, 95% of them singletons. The sample comprised CD4+ T cells from PBMCs. The receptor source for this set is a human donor with multiple sclerosis.

J is TRBJ2-2 and V is TRBV29-1, with no clear D. The CDR3 length is 14 residues. V lost 5 bases, J lost 1 base, and 11 bases lay in between. Per the germline V gene, CDR1 is SQVTM and CDR2 is ANQGSEA. CDR3 DNA: TGCAGCGTTTCTGAGGCCCTGAACACCGGGGAGCTGTTTTTT. It codes for CSVSEALNTGELFF.

The rearrangement uses TRBV20-1 and TRBJ2-3, with D unclear. There are 11 residues in the CDR3. V lost 6 bases and J lost 4, with 8 bases in between. CDR1 and CDR2 (germline): DFQATT, SNEGSKA (reference sequence). CDR3 loop: CSAGPADTQYF. The CDR3 region has the DNA TGCAGTGCAGGCCCGGCAGATACGCAGTATTTT.

V is TRBV29-1 and J is TRBJ1-2; 8 bases align to TRBD1. This CDR3 region has 13 residues. The J segment lost 6 bases and the V segment lost 4 bases, leaving 7 bases of the junction unmatched. From germline, CDR1 is SQVTM and CDR2 ANQGSEA. In DNA, the CDR3 is TGCAGCGTTGGGGGCAGGGGGCTGCATGGCTACACCTTC. Amino acid sequence: CSVGGRGLHGYTF.

This clonotype was detected only once. The V call is TRBV20-1, the J call TRBJ2-5, with a weak D call TRBD1 (6 bases). Germline-derived CDR1 and CDR2 are DFQATT and SNEGSKA (reference sequence). CDR3 size: 14 residues. Trimming shortened V by 3 bases and J by 4 bases, and 15 bases separated the two germline ends. The CDR3 here is CSASRRDTGETQYF. The CDR3 bases are TGCAGTGCTAGCCGCCGGGACACAGGAGAGACCCAGTACTTC.

The CDR3 coding sequence is TGTGCCAGCAGCTTATCAACAGGGGGCAGCTACACCTTC. Amino acids: CASSLSTGGSYTF. The chain couples TRBV11-2 to TRBJ1-2, with 9 bases that match TRBD1. V shed 2 bases and J 9 bases; nucleotides not matched to a gene: 4. Germline V CDR1 and CDR2: SGHAT, FQNNGV. This CDR3 is built from 13 residues.

The chain carries TRBV30 and TRBJ2-4; 7 bases match TRBD2. J gave up 0 bases and V 0 bases, and 5 bases lay outside the gene matches. CDR1 and CDR2 (germline): GTSNPN, SVGIG (reference sequence). The CDR3 spans 16 residues. CDR3 sequence (DNA): TGTGCCTGGAGTGTACCAAGCGGGGTAGCCAAAAACATTCAGTACTTC. Amino acid sequence: CAWSVPSGVAKNIQYF.

This clonotype showed up just once. The gene calls are TRBV5-1 and TRBJ2-2, with D unresolved. The CDR3 has 13 amino acids. Germline values: CDR1 SGHRS, CDR2 YFSETQ. V lost 5 bases to trimming and J lost 4 bases, with 9 bases between them. This CDR3 reads CASRGATTGELFF. CDR3 nucleotide sequence: TGCGCCAGCAGGGGCGCTACCACCGGGGAGCTGTTTTTT.

The V gene is TRBV9, the J gene TRBJ1-6, with D possibly being TRBD1 (6 bases). V lost 4 bases and J 10 bases, leaving 18 bases between the germline ends. Germline CDR1 SGDLS, CDR2 YYNGEE. This CDR3 spans 15 amino acids. The CDR3 spells CASSSPQGGESPLHF. The CDR3 nucleotides are TGTGCCAGCAGCTCCCCACAGGGAGGGGAATCACCCCTCCACTTT.

V is TRBV5-1 and J is TRBJ2-1; D not resolved. Germline V gene sequence: CDR1 SGHRS, CDR2 YFSETQ. This CDR3 is 14 amino acids long. Trimming stripped 0 bases from V and 7 bases from J, with 11 bases between. DNA for the CDR3: TGCGCCAGCAGCTTGGGGAGCGTCGGTAATGAGCAGTTCTTC. It is translated as CASSLGSVGNEQFF.

The V and J genes are TRBV12-3 or TRBV12-4 and TRBJ2-6, with D possibly being TRBD2 (6 bases). Trimming left V 3 bases short and J 4 bases short, with 10 bases between. CDR3 size: 15 residues. The CDR3 region has the DNA TGTGCCAGCAGTTTGGAGGGAAGCGGGGCCAACGTCCTGACTTTC. This sequence encodes CASSLEGSGANVLTF.

The chain carries TRBV11-2 and TRBJ2-1; TRBD1 might be the D (6 bases). CDR1 and CDR2 (germline): SGHAT, FQNNGV. V lost 2 bases and J 2 bases, leaving 10 bases between the germline ends. The CDR3 covers 15 residues. The CDR3 here is CASSLISGAYNEQFF. The CDR3 nucleotides are TGTGCCAGCAGCTTAATTTCAGGGGCCTACAATGAGCAGTTCTTC.

The rearrangement joins TRBV4-1 to TRBJ1-5; 8 bases match TRBD1. In germline, CDR1 is MGHRA, CDR2 YSYEKL. V lost 1 base to trimming and J lost 4 bases; unmatched junction nucleotides: 6. This CDR3 has 16 residues. The CDR3 DNA reads as TGCGCCAGCAGCCAAGCCGTTGGACAGGGTAATCAGCCCCAGCATTTT. Translation: CASSQAVGQGNQPQHF.

The chain's CDR3 is CASSQGGQISNQPQHF. The DNA for the CDR3 is TGTGCCAGCAGCCAGGGGGGACAGATAAGCAATCAGCCCCAGCATTTT. The chain joins TRBV3-1 to TRBJ1-5; 7 bases line up with TRBD1. Unmatched junction bases numbered 6, after V lost 3 bases and J lost 1 base. CDR1 is LGHDT and CDR2 is YNNKEL in the germline V gene (reference sequence). This CDR3 region has 16 residues.

This rearrangement joins TRBV3-1 to TRBJ2-2; maybe TRBD2 (5 bases). Germline V gene sequence: CDR1 LGHDT, CDR2 YNNKEL (reference sequence). The CDR3 loop spans 13 amino acids. V was cut by 3 bases and J by 7 bases, with 9 bases left in between. CDR3: CASSQGTSGELFF. The CDR3 DNA is TGTGCCAGCAGCCAGGGAACTAGCGGGGAGCTGTTTTTT.

Here the CDR3 reads CASTQQGTGYEQYF. The CDR3 bases are TGTGCCAGCACTCAACAGGGAACGGGCTACGAGCAGTACTTC. This chain connects TRBV6-6 to TRBJ2-7, with a weak D call TRBD1 (6 bases). V lost 7 bases, J lost 3 bases, and 16 bases lay in between. This CDR3 has 14 residues. Germline V CDR1 and CDR2: MNHNY, SVGAGI (reference sequence).

The V gene is TRBV20-1, the J gene TRBJ2-3; tentative D call: TRBD2 (6 bases). The CDR3 contains 13 residues. Germline CDR1 is DFQATT and CDR2 is SNEGSKA (reference sequence). V lost 3 bases and J lost 4, with 11 bases in between. In nucleotides, the CDR3 is TGCAGTGCTAGTAAGCGGGTATCAGATACGCAGTATTTT. Translation: CSASKRVSDTQYF.

V usage is TRBV29-1 and J usage is TRBJ1-2; possible D gene TRBD1, 5 bases. Germline CDR1 reads SQVTM; CDR2 reads ANQGSEA. CDR3 length: 12 residues. V lost 2 bases and J 7 bases, leaving 11 bases between the germline ends. The CDR3, as DNA: TGCAGCGTTGAAAGGGGCAGGGTTGGCTACACCTTC. This encodes CSVERGRVGYTF.

The chain employs TRBV29-1 and TRBJ1-1; a weak D match, TRBD1 (5 bases). Trimming took 4 bases from V and 5 from J, leaving 11 bases between them. Germline assignment: CDR1 SQVTM and CDR2 ANQGSEA. The CDR3 covers 12 residues. The CDR3 sequence: CSVGSGETEAFF. The DNA for the CDR3 is TGCAGCGTTGGGTCGGGGGAAACTGAAGCTTTCTTT.